This entry concerns a single T cell receptor (beta chain). This sample was taken from a study of blood T cell repertoires in COVID-19. The assay was immunoSEQ multiplex PCR, and TCRdb's table has in-frame clones only and misses some. Among around 58,000 clones, approximately 90% were seen once, and the ten largest hold about 7.3%. V was clipped by 5 bases and J by 3 bases, with 15 bases between them. This CDR3 contains 15 residues. Germline assignment: CDR1 MDHEN and CDR2 SYDVKM. This TCR was sampled from a woman aged 55-70 years with active or convalescent COVID-19. This chain connects TRBV28 to TRBJ2-3, with D possibly being TRBD2 (5 bases). The sequenced sample consisted of peripheral blood. This CDR3 reads CASSPGRTFTDTQYF. The CDR3 bases are TGTGCCAGCAGTCCAGGACGGACTTTTACAGATACGCAGTATTTT.